The 8 T cell receptor beta chains reported below all come from one sample, sequenced in a study of CXCR3-negative and CXCR3-positive naive CD8 T cells. Libraries were UMI-labeled 5' RACE TRB cDNA. Each CDR3 protein gets one entry in TCRdb, which reprocessed the 5' RACE reads and gives no DNA. In total, the table holds some 130,000 distinct CDR3 sequences. These receptors' targets are unknown. Findings and limits, study-wide: CXCR3-positive naive cells carried more hydrophobic TRB CDR3s than CXCR3-negative naive cells did.

Sequencing was done on a sample of naive CXCR3+ CD8+ T cells from blood. Subset specified: CD45RO-CCR7+CD27+CD95- naive CD8+ T cells expressing CXCR3 (TNR3+). The receptors stem from a human donor in good health. Some clones in this sample may be carry-over from other donors' samples.

CDR3 residues: CSVESRGGATF. The chain is built from TRBV29-1 and TRBJ2-1; as DNA is missing, the TRBD1 call by TCRdb cannot be tested. CDR1 SQVTM and CDR2 ANQGSEA come from the germline V gene. This CDR3 has 11 amino acids.

The chain uses TRBV28 and TRBJ2-3; the D call from TCRdb, TRBD2, cannot be confirmed without DNA. This CDR3 has 16 amino acids. Germline CDR1 MDHEN, CDR2 SYDVKM. The CDR3 sequence is CASSLLTSGGTDTQYF.

The chain is built from TRBV7-2 and TRBJ2-5. The CDR3 extends over 16 amino acids. The germline CDR1 and CDR2 sequences are SGHTA and FQGNSA. The CDR3 loop reads CASSLAQTGVQETQYF.

V and J are TRBV7-2 and TRBJ2-7. Germline CDR1 reads SGHTA; CDR2 reads FQGNSA. The CDR3 contains 13 residues. The CDR3 loop is CASSLVAEYEQYF.

V usage is TRBV29-1 and J usage is TRBJ2-7; TCRdb lists TRBD1, though no DNA is available to test this call. From germline, CDR1 is SQVTM and CDR2 ANQGSEA. The CDR3 is made up of 14 amino acids. The CDR3 region is CSVEDGHKIDEQYF.

The chain links TRBV28 to TRBJ2-2. Germline-derived CDR1 and CDR2 are MDHEN and SYDVKM. The CDR3 loop spans 17 amino acids. The CDR3 sequence: CASSLVLGLPNTGELFF. Full variable domain (remainder filled in from reference TRBV28 and TRBJ2-2): DVKVTQSSRYLVKRTGEKVFLECVQDMDHENMFWYRQDPGLGLRLIYFSYDVKMKEKGDIPEGYSVSREKKERFSLILESASTNQTSMYLCASSLVLGLPNTGELFFGEGSRLTVL.

The rearrangement links TRBV28 to TRBJ2-4; absent DNA, TCRdb's TRBD1 call cannot be checked. The germline V gene has CDR1 MDHEN and CDR2 SYDVKM. The CDR3 runs to 16 residues. CDR3 sequence reads: CASNIKRTGSKNIQYF.

The gene calls are TRBV4-1 and TRBJ2-2; TCRdb indicates TRBD1, and absent DNA this call remains unverified. CDR3 length equals 17 residues. CDR1 and CDR2 (germline): MGHRA, YSYEKL. CDR3 loop: CASSQIGRPEYTGELFF.